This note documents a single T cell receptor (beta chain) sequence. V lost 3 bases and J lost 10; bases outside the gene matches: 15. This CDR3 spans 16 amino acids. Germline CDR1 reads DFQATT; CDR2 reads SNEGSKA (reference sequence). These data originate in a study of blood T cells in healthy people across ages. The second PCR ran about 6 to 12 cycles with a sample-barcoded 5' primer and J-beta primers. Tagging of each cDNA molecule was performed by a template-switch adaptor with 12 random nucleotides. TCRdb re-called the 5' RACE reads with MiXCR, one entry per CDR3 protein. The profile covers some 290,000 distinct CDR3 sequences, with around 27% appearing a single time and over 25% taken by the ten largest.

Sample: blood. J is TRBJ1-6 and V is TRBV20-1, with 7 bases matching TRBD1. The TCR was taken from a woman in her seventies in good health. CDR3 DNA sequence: TGCAGTGCTAGGGGGGCTAAAGACAGGGAGGCCTCACCCCTCCACTTT. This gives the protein CSARGAKDREASPLHF.